This TCR beta chain was documented in a study of T-cell reconstitution after alpha-beta-depleted transplantation in children. The study's findings and limits: Most T-cell counts and diversity one year after the transplant came from T cells that were newly produced. Where some patients showed high TCRbeta diversity at day 60, it came from recipient T cells and thymic progenitors that had survived. In patients about two months after transplant, alpha-beta T cells reportedly arose from several hundred expanded graft clones.

Researchers prepared the TCRbeta library using unique molecular identifiers, the study reports. TCRdb used MiXCR to reprocess the PCR reads, holding one entry per CDR3 protein. In the table there are 400,000 to 450,000 distinct CDR3 sequences, about 45% of which are singletons. The trim removed 0 bases at V and 4 bases at J, leaving 7 bases unmatched. Germline values: CDR1 SGHRS, CDR2 YFSETQ. The CDR3 has 17 amino acids. This clonotype was detected a few times. What it recognizes is unknown. The sequencing used PBMCs, collected before TCRalphabeta/CD19-depleted stem cell transplant. J is TRBJ2-2 and V is TRBV5-1; 9 bases are a match to TRBD1. The sequence came from a girl under 10 years old with aplastic anemia, due to receive a stem cell transplant. CDR3 in DNA: TGCGCCAGCAGCTTGGACAGGGGGCGTTCTGGCACCGGGGAGCTGTTTTTT. Translation: CASSLDRGRSGTGELFF.